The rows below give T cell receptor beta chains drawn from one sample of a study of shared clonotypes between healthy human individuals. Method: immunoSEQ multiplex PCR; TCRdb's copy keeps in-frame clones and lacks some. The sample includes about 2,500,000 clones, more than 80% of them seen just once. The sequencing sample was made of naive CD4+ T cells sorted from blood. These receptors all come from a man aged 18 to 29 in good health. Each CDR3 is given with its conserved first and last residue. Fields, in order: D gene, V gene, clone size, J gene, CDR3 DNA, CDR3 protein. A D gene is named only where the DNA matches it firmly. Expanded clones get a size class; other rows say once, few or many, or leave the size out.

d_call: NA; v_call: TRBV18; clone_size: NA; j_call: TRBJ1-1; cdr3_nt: TGTGCCAGCTCACCCCTAGAATCGGTCACTGAAGCTTTCTTT; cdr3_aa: CASSPLESVTEAFF
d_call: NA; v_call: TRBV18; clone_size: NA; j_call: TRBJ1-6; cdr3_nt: TGTGCCAGCTCACCAGACCAGGGTTCACCCCTCCACTTT; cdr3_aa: CASSPDQGSPLHF
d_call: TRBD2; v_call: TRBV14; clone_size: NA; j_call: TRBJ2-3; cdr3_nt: TGTGCCAGCAGCCAAGGTTTAGAGCGGGGGGGCACAGATACGCAGTATTTT; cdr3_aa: CASSQGLERGGTDTQYF
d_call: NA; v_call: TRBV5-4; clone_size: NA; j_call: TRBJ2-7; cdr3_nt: TGTGCCAGCAGCCTCCGAGAGGGGGGGAGCTACGAGCAGTACTTC; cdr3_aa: CASSLREGGSYEQYF
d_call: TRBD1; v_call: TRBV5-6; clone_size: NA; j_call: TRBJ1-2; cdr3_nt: TGTGCCAGCAGCTTGGACAGGGGGCCTGGCTACACCTTC; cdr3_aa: CASSLDRGPGYTF
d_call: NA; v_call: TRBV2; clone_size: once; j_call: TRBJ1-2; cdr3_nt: TGTGCCAGCAGTGTCCCCCCGGGTGGCTACACCTTC; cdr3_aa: CASSVPPGGYTF
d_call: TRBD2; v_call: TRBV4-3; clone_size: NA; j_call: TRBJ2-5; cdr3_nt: TGCGCCAGCAGCCAAGATCCAGCGGGAGCAGGGACCGAGGGGGGAAGAGAGACCCAGTACTTC; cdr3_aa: CASSQDPAGAGTEGGRETQYF
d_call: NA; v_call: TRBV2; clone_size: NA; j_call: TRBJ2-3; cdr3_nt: TGTGCCAGCAGGGACGGCCCCCGGGGTACGCAGTATTTT; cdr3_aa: CASRDGPRGTQYF
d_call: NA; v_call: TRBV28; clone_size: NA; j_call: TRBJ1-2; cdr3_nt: TGTGCCAGCAGTTACCCCTGGGCAGGGTCTAACTATGGCTACACCTTC; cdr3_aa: CASSYPWAGSNYGYTF
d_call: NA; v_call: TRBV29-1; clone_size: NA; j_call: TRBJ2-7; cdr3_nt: TGCAGCGTTGCCGGGCAGTTCGGGCAGTACTTC; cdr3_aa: CSVAGQFGQYF
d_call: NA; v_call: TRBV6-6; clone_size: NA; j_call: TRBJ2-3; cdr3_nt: TGTGCCAGCAGCAGACACGGGACAACAGATACGCAGTATTTT; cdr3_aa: CASSRHGTTDTQYF
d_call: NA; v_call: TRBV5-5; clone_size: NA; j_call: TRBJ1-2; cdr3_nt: TGTGCCAGCAGCCCATCGATCGACTATGGCTACACCTTC; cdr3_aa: CASSPSIDYGYTF
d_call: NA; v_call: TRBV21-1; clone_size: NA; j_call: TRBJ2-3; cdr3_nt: TGTGCCAGCAGTTCGCAGGGGGACCCAAAAGATACGCAGTATTTT; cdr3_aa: CASSSQGDPKDTQYF
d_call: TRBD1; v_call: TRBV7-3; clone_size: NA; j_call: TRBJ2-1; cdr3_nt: TGTGCCAGCAGCCTCTTTCCGGGACAGGGCTATGAGCAGTTCTTC; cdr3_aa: CASSLFPGQGYEQFF
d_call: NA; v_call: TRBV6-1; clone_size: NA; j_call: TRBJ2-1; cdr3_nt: TGTGCCAGCACTAGGAGTGGGGGGCCCAACAATGAGCAGTTCTTC; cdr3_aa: CASTRSGGPNNEQFF
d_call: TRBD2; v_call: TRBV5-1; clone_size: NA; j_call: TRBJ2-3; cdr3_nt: TGCGCCAGCAGCTTGGATCCAGCGGGGGGACCAGATACGCAGTATTTT; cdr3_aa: CASSLDPAGGPDTQYF
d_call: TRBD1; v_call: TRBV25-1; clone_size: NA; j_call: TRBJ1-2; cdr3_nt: TGTGCCAGCAGTACCGTTGAACAGGGGATGACTAACTATGGCTACACCTTC; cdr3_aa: CASSTVEQGMTNYGYTF
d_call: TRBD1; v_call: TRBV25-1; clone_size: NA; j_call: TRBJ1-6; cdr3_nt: TGTGCCAGCAGTGGGACAGGGGGAATTTCACCCCTCCACTTT; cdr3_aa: CASSGTGGISPLHF
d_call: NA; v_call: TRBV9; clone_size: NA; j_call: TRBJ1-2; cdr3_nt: TGTGCCAGCAGCGGGAGATGGGGCTACACCTTC; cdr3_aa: CASSGRWGYTF
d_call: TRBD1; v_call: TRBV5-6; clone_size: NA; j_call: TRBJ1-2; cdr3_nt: TGTGCCAGCAGCTCCTACAGACAGGGCAACTATGGCTACACCTTC; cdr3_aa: CASSSYRQGNYGYTF
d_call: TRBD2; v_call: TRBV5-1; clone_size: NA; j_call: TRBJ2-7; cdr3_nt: TGCGCCAGCAGCTTGACTAGCGGGGGTCACTACGAGCAGTACTTC; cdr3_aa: CASSLTSGGHYEQYF
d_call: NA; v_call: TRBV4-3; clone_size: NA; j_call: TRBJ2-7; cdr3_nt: TGCGCCAGCAGCCAAGAGGTCGGCCACTCCTACGAGCAGTACTTC; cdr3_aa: CASSQEVGHSYEQYF
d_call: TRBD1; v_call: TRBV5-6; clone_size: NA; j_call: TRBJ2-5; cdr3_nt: TGTGCCAGCAGCTTTCCGGGACAGGCCGAGACCCAGTACTTC; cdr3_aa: CASSFPGQAETQYF
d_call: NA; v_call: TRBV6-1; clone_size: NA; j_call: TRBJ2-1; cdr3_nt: TGTGCCAGCAGAGCGGGCAATGAGCAGTTCTTC; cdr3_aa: CASRAGNEQFF
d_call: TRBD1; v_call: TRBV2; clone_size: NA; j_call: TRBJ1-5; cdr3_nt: TGTGCCAGCACTCTGGACAGGGACAGCAATCAGCCCCAGCATTTT; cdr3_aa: CASTLDRDSNQPQHF
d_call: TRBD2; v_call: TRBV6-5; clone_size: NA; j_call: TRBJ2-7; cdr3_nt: TGTGCCAGCAGCTCCGGGACTAGCGGGTTCGAGCAGTACTTC; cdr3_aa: CASSSGTSGFEQYF
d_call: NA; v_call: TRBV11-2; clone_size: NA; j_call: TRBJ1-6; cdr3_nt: TGTGCCAGCAGCTTACAGGGACGGTTTAATTCACCCCTCCACTTT; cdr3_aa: CASSLQGRFNSPLHF
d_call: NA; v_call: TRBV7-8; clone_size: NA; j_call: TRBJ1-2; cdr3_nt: TGTGCCAGCAGCCCACGGGTCCATCGCGACCATGGCTACACCTTC; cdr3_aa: CASSPRVHRDHGYTF
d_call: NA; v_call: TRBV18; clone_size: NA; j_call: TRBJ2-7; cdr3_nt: TGTGCCAGCTCACCACTGCCAGCGGACAGCTCCTACGAGCAGTACTTC; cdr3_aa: CASSPLPADSSYEQYF
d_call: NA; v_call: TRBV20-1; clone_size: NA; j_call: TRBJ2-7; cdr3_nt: TGCAGTGCTAGAGTTTCGGGCGAGCAGTACTTC; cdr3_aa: CSARVSGEQYF
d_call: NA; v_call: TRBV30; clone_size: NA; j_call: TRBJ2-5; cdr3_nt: TGTGCCTGGAGTGAATCTTCTTGGCTCGGGACCCAGTACTTC; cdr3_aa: CAWSESSWLGTQYF
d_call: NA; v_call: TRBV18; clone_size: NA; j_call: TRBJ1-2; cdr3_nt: TGTGCCAGCTCTCCAGGAGGGCCGAACTATGGCTACACCTTC; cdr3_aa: CASSPGGPNYGYTF
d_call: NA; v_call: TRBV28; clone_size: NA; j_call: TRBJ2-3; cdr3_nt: TGTGCCAGCAGTTTATTTCGCCGACTAGTAGGTGATACGCAGTATTTT; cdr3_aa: CASSLFRRLVGDTQYF
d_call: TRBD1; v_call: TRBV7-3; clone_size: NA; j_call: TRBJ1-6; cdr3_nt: TGTGCCAGCGCAACGACAGGGGGAAATAATTCACCCCTCCACTTT; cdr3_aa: CASATTGGNNSPLHF
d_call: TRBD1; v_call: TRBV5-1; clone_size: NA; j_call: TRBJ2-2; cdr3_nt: TGCGCCAGCCGGGGGCCAGGGGGCGCGGTCACCGGGGAGCTGTTTTTT; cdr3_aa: CASRGPGGAVTGELFF
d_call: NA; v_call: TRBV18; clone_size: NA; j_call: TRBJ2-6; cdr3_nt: TGTGCCAGCTCACCACCGGGCATCTCTGGGGCCAACGTCCTGACTTTC; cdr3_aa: CASSPPGISGANVLTF
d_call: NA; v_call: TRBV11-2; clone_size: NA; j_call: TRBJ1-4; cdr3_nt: TGTGCCAGCAGCAGGGGTTCTGGGAATGAAAAACTGTTTTTT; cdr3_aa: CASSRGSGNEKLFF
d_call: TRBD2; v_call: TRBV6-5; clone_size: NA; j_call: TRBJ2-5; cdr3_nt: TGTGCCAGCAGTTACCAGGCGGGGGGGCCGACCCAGTACTTC; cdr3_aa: CASSYQAGGPTQYF
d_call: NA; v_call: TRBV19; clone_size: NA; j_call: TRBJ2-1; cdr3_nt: TGTGCCAGTAGTCCGGAGCGCCGGGACATTAATGAGCAGTTCTTC; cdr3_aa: CASSPERRDINEQFF
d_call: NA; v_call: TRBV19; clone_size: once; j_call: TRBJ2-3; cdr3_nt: TGTGCCAGTACCCCCCCCCTCAGCACAGATACGCAGTATTTT; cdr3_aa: CASTPPLSTDTQYF
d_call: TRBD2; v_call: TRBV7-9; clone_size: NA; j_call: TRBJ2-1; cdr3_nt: TGTGCCAGCAGCTCCCTGTCCGGCCTAACTAGCGGGAGGATGAGTGAGCAGTTCTTC; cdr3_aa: CASSSLSGLTSGRMSEQFF
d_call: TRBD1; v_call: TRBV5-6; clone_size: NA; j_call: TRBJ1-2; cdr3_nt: TGTGCCAGCAGCTTGTACTGGGGGGAGACAGGGAACCCTAACTATGGCTACACCTTC; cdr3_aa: CASSLYWGETGNPNYGYTF
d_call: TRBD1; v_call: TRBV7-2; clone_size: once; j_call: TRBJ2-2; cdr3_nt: TGTGCCAGCAGCCGGGGACAGGACACCGGGGAGCTGTTTTTT; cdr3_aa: CASSRGQDTGELFF
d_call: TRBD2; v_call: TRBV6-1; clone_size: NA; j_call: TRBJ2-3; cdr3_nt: TGTGCCAGCAGTGAAACGTCCCGGGGGGGGGCCGGATTT; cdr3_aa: CASSETSRGGAGF
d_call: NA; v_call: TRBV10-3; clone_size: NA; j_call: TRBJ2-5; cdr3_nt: TGTGCCATCAGTGGGATGGGGGGACCTCAAGAGACCCAGTACTTC; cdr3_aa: CAISGMGGPQETQYF
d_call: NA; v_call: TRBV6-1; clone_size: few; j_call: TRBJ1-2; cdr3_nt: TGTGCCAGCACTCCCGGAGCAGCCTACTATGGCTACACCTTC; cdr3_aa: CASTPGAAYYGYTF
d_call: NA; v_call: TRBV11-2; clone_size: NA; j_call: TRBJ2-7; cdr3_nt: TGTGCCAGCAGCTTAGTTTTGGACTTTGCCTACGAGCAGTACTTC; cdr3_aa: CASSLVLDFAYEQYF